The present entry profiles one T cell receptor beta chain with its context. This sample's RNA came from whole unsorted tissue. Newly diagnosed lung cancer patients had thoracic surgery in China, August–late 2014, without prior chemotherapy. The CDR3 runs 16 residues. V shed 7 bases and J 1 base; nucleotides not matched to a gene: 10. TCRbeta libraries were built with three rounds of nested PCR, modified from ARM-PCR. TCRdb redid the calling of the multiplex PCR reads with MiXCR, one entry per CDR3 protein. The sample has more than 120,000 distinct CDR3 sequences; around 60% are singletons. The data were taken from a study of tumor and adjacent non-tumor tissue in lung cancer.

Sequenced material: lung tumor tissue. V gene TRBV12-3 or TRBV12-4 combines with J gene TRBJ1-3, with 7 bases identical to TRBD1. The TCR comes from a man in his 60s with small cell lung cancer. CDR3 in amino acids: CASIPQGRFSGNTIYF. The CDR3 DNA is TGTGCCAGCATCCCACAGGGGAGGTTTTCTGGAAACACCATATATTTT.